This is a list of T cell receptor beta chains from one sample in a study of CD8+ T cells in alopecia areata. Repertoires were generated with immunoSEQ multiplex PCR, while TCRdb's copy carries only in-frame clones and drops some. Here the sample spans some 220,000 clones, under 75% being singletons. The sequences come from CD4+ T cells sorted from blood, collected at week 4, from a patient treated with tofacitinib. These receptors all come from a human donor with alopecia areata. The CDR3 runs from the conserved cysteine through the conserved F or W. The D gene is left open where the match is weak. Not all rows give a size; the values are once, few, many and, for expanded clones, a class.

J gene,CDR3 length,V gene,clone size,D gene,CDR3 protein,CDR3 DNA
TRBJ2-1,15,TRBV11-1,few,NA,CASSARASLVDEQFF,TGTGCCAGCAGCGCTCGGGCTAGCCTTGTGGATGAGCAGTTCTTC
TRBJ1-2,13,TRBV29-1,NA,NA,CSVEGGGIYGYTF,TGCAGCGTTGAAGGGGGCGGCATCTATGGCTACACCTTC
TRBJ1-1,13,TRBV9,few,NA,CASSVAVGTEAFF,TGTGCCAGCAGCGTAGCTGTGGGCACTGAAGCTTTCTTT
TRBJ2-3,13,TRBV4-3,NA,NA,CASSQKTTDTQYF,TGCGCCAGCAGCCAAAAGACCACAGATACGCAGTATTTT
TRBJ2-1,14,TRBV5-1,NA,NA,CASRTGTLYNEQFF,TGCGCCAGCAGGACGGGGACTCTCTACAATGAGCAGTTCTTC
TRBJ2-1,15,TRBV10-3,few,TRBD2,CAISETSDFPHEQFF,TGTGCCATCAGTGAAACTAGCGACTTTCCCCATGAGCAGTTCTTC
TRBJ2-7,12,TRBV29-1,NA,NA,CSVEEAGYEQYF,TGCAGCGTTGAGGAGGCGGGATACGAGCAGTACTTC
TRBJ1-1,15,TRBV29-1,NA,NA,CSVVSQGGLNTEAFF,TGCAGCGTTGTTAGTCAGGGCGGATTGAACACTGAAGCTTTCTTT
TRBJ2-3,15,TRBV5-1,few,NA,CASSASVKGTDTQYF,TGCGCCAGCAGCGCCTCGGTCAAAGGCACAGATACGCAGTATTTT
TRBJ1-6,15,TRBV10-3,NA,NA,CAISGLAADNSPLHF,TGTGCCATCAGTGGACTGGCAGCTGATAATTCACCCCTCCACTTT
TRBJ1-1,14,TRBV4-3,NA,TRBD1,CASSQEGTGTEAFF,TGCGCCAGCAGCCAAGAGGGGACAGGGACTGAAGCTTTCTTT
TRBJ2-7,16,TRBV10-3,NA,TRBD1,CAISVDRAKSSYEQYF,TGTGCCATCAGTGTGGACAGGGCGAAAAGCTCCTACGAGCAGTACTTC
TRBJ2-6,15,TRBV2,NA,NA,CASSNDRSGANVLTF,TGTGCCAGCAGTAACGACAGATCTGGGGCCAACGTCCTGACTTTC
TRBJ2-3,15,TRBV29-1,many,TRBD2,CSVAKTSGITDTQYF,TGCAGCGTCGCTAAGACTAGCGGGATCACAGATACGCAGTATTTT
TRBJ2-3,14,TRBV6-1,NA,NA,CASLRGLSTDTQYF,TGTGCCAGCCTCAGGGGCCTCTCCACAGATACGCAGTATTTT
TRBJ1-6,18,TRBV30,NA,NA,CAWRSGTTSSSYNSPLHF,TGTGCCTGGAGATCCGGGACAACCTCGAGCTCCTATAATTCACCCCTCCACTTT
TRBJ2-2,14,TRBV27,NA,TRBD2,CASSTGGPTGELFF,TGTGCCAGCAGCACGGGGGGACCCACCGGGGAGCTGTTTTTT
TRBJ1-2,13,TRBV6-6,few,TRBD1,CASSYDRDRGYTF,TGTGCCAGCAGTTACGACAGGGATCGTGGCTACACCTTC
TRBJ1-1,12,TRBV15,NA,NA,CATSSTLEKAFF,TGTGCCACCAGCAGTACTCTAGAGAAAGCTTTCTTT
TRBJ1-5,15,TRBV30,NA,TRBD1,CAWSVGDREDQPQHF,TGTGCCTGGAGTGTAGGGGACAGGGAAGACCAGCCCCAGCATTTT
TRBJ1-2,13,TRBV27,NA,NA,CASSPTQGYGYTF,TGTGCCAGCAGTCCAACACAGGGTTATGGCTACACCTTC
TRBJ2-3,14,TRBV4-3,NA,NA,CASSQDSYTDTQYF,TGCGCCAGCAGCCAAGATTCCTACACAGATACGCAGTATTTT
TRBJ2-6,14,TRBV6-6,few,NA,CASSPFSGANVLTF,TGTGCCAGCAGTCCCTTCTCTGGGGCCAACGTCCTGACTTTC
TRBJ1-5,18,TRBV7-9,few,TRBD1,CASITGTGGQGSNQPQHF,TGTGCCAGCATCACCGGGACAGGGGGCCAGGGGAGCAATCAGCCCCAGCATTTT
TRBJ2-7,15,TRBV7-6,NA,TRBD1,CASSLTGTGAYEQYF,TGTGCCAGCAGCTTAACCGGGACAGGGGCCTACGAGCAGTACTTC
TRBJ2-2,14,TRBV25-1,once,NA,CASRQTGMAGELFF,TGTGCCAGTCGACAGACCGGGATGGCCGGGGAGCTGTTTTTT
TRBJ2-1,14,TRBV6-1,NA,NA,CASLPPGMHNEQFF,TGTGCCAGCCTTCCCCCCGGGATGCACAATGAGCAGTTCTTC
TRBJ1-2,14,TRBV25-1,NA,NA,CASSEYGKTYGYTF,TGTGCCAGCAGTGAATATGGGAAGACATATGGCTACACCTTC
TRBJ2-1,18,TRBV25-1,once,TRBD1,CASSESPRQGLSYNEQFF,TGTGCCAGCAGTGAATCCCCCCGACAGGGCTTATCCTACAATGAGCAGTTCTTC
TRBJ1-5,15,TRBV2,NA,NA,CASKGGGWNNQPQHF,TGTGCCAGCAAGGGCGGAGGGTGGAACAATCAGCCCCAGCATTTT
TRBJ1-5,16,TRBV27,NA,NA,CASGLGGGPMGQPQHF,TGTGCCAGCGGACTGGGCGGGGGACCAATGGGGCAGCCCCAGCATTTT
TRBJ1-4,15,TRBV5-4,NA,TRBD1,CASSQGVAGNEKLFF,TGTGCCAGCAGCCAGGGGGTGGCAGGGAATGAAAAACTGTTTTTT
TRBJ1-5,14,TRBV2,few,TRBD1,CASSRQGRNQPQHF,TGTGCCAGCAGCCGACAGGGGAGAAATCAGCCCCAGCATTTT
TRBJ2-1,10,TRBV29-1,NA,NA,CSVWYNEQFF,TGCAGCGTTTGGTACAATGAGCAGTTCTTC
TRBJ2-1,12,TRBV29-1,NA,TRBD2,CSGTSGGSEQFF,TGCAGCGGAACTAGCGGGGGCAGTGAGCAGTTCTTC
TRBJ1-1,14,TRBV5-1,NA,NA,CASSLTDFNTEAFF,TGCGCCAGCAGCCTGACGGATTTTAACACTGAAGCTTTCTTT
TRBJ2-7,14,TRBV7-2,once,NA,CASSSRLQTYEQYF,TGTGCCAGCAGCTCCAGACTCCAGACCTACGAGCAGTACTTC